These 9 T cell receptor beta chains were sequenced from one sample in a study of shared clonotypes between healthy human individuals. Terminally differentiated effector memory CD45RA+ cells were excluded from the naive CD8 cells, which were CD45RO-negative and positively selected for CCR7. Produced via immunoSEQ multiplex PCR; TCRdb's table is partial and in-frame only. The data contain more than 550,000 clones, about 90% of them singletons. Sequencing input: naive CD8+ T cells sorted from blood. The source is a man aged 25-40 years in good health.

This rearrangement joins TRBV7-8 to TRBJ2-7; no reliable D call. V lost 1 base and J 1 base, leaving 8 bases between the germline ends. This CDR3 spans 14 amino acids. The germline V gene has CDR1 SGHVS and CDR2 FQNEAQ. CDR3: CASSLGWDSYEQYF. CDR3 coding DNA: TGTGCCAGCAGCTTAGGATGGGATTCCTACGAGCAGTACTTC.

J is TRBJ2-3 and V is TRBV7-8, with D tentatively TRBD1 or TRBD2 (6 bases each). Trimming took off 0 bases at V and 2 bases at J, with 12 bases between the two ends. Germline values: CDR1 SGHVS, CDR2 FQNEAQ. The CDR3 loop spans 16 amino acids. CDR3: CASSLAGGGPTDTQYF. DNA of the CDR3: TGTGCCAGCAGCTTAGCAGGGGGAGGCCCCACAGATACGCAGTATTTT.

CDR3 sequence: CASRGVSNTEAFF. In nucleotides, the CDR3 is TGTGCCAGCAGGGGGGTCTCGAACACTGAAGCTTTCTTT. The V and J genes are TRBV28 and TRBJ1-1, with D perhaps matching TRBD1 (5 bases). Germline V lookup: CDR1 MDHEN, CDR2 SYDVKM. Deletions cut 6 bases from V and 1 base from J, with 9 bases between. CDR3 length: 13 residues.

This clone has a single count. The chain joins TRBV9 to TRBJ2-3, with 11 nucleotides matching TRBD2. V was pared by 4 bases and J by 5 bases, with 6 bases of the junction left unmatched. Per germline, CDR1 SGDLS and CDR2 YYNGEE. The length of the CDR3 is 15 residues. CDR3 protein: CASSFSGRVGDTQYF. CDR3 sequence (DNA): TGTGCCAGCAGCTTTAGCGGGAGGGTAGGAGATACGCAGTATTTT.

The V gene is TRBV19, the J gene TRBJ2-7, with 12 bases that match TRBD2. The CDR3 covers 17 residues. J gave up 5 bases and V 4 bases, and 12 bases lay outside the gene matches. Germline CDR1 LNHDA, CDR2 SQIVND (reference sequence). The CDR3 loop reads CASSTTSGSRPGHEQYF. In nucleotides, the CDR3 is TGTGCCAGTAGTACGACTAGCGGGAGCCGCCCGGGGCACGAGCAGTACTTC.

The genes are TRBV11-2 and TRBJ2-1; D could derive from TRBD1 or TRBD2 (5 bases each). The CDR3 is 12 residues long. V was shortened by 0 bases and J by 9 bases, with 6 bases between the two germline ends. Germline V gene sequence: CDR1 SGHAT, CDR2 FQNNGV. DNA for the CDR3: TGTGCCAGCAGCTTAGATGGGGGTGAGCAGTTCTTC. It is translated as CASSLDGGEQFF.

This clone appeared a single time. The identical CDR3 is also encoded by other nucleotide sequences in the sample. V and J are TRBV27 and TRBJ1-1, with a weak D call TRBD1 (5 bases). CDR3 length equals 14 residues. V lost 3 bases and J lost 0, with 8 bases in between. Germline CDR1 and CDR2: MNHEY and SMNVEV (reference sequence). CDR3 DNA: TGTGCCAGCAGTTTGGGACCTATGAACACTGAAGCTTTCTTT. Translating it yields CASSLGPMNTEAFF.

The rearrangement links TRBV7-9 to TRBJ2-5; D assignment may be TRBD1 or TRBD2 (5 bases each). The germline V and J ends were trimmed by 6 bases and 6 bases, with 14 bases remaining between them. The CDR3 has 13 amino acids. CDR1 and CDR2 from the germline V gene are SEHNR and FQNEAQ (reference sequence). The CDR3 nucleotides read TGTGCCAGCAGGGGGGAGCTCTATCAGACCCAGTACTTC. It translates to CASRGELYQTQYF.

The table lists this clone with a count of one. The gene calls are TRBV27 and TRBJ2-7; a possible D gene is TRBD1 (5 bases). Trimming left V 2 bases short and J 5 bases short, with 7 bases between. The CDR3 runs 12 residues. Germline V CDR1 and CDR2: MNHEY, SMNVEV (reference sequence). Written as DNA, the CDR3 is TGTGCCAGCAGTTTAGCAGGGAACGAGCAGTACTTC. Translation gives CASSLAGNEQYF.